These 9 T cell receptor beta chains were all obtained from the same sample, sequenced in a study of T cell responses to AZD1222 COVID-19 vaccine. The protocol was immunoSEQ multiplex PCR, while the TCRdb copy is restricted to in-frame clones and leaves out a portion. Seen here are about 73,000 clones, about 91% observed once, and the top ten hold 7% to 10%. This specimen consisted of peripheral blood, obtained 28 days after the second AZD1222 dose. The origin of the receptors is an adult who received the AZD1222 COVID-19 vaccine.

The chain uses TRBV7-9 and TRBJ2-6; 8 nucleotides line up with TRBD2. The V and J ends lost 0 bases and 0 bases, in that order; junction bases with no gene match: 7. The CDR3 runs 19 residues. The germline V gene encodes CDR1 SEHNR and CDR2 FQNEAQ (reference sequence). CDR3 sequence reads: CASSLALSGGPSGANVLTF. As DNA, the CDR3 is TGTGCCAGCAGCTTAGCTCTCTCGGGAGGGCCCTCTGGGGCCAACGTCCTGACTTTC.

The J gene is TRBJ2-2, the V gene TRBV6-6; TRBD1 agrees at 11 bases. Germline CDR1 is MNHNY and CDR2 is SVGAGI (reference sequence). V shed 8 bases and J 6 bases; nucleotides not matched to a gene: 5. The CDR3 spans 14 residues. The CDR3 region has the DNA TGTGCCAGCCGGACAGGGGGCAGGGCCGGGGAGCTGTTTTTT. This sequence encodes CASRTGGRAGELFF.

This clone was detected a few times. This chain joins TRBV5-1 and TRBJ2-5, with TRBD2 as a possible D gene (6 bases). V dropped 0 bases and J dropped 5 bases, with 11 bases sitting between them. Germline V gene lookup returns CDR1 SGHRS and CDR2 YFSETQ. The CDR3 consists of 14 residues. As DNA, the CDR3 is TGCGCCAGCAGCTTGGTTCGCGGGGAGGAGACCCAGTACTTC. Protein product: CASSLVRGEETQYF. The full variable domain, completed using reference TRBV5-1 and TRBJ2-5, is KAGVTQTPRYLIKTRGQQVTLSCSPISGHRSVSWYQQTPGQGLQFLFEYFSETQRNKGNFPGRFSGRQFSNSRSEMNVSTLELGDSALYLCASSLVRGEETQYFGPGTRLLVL.

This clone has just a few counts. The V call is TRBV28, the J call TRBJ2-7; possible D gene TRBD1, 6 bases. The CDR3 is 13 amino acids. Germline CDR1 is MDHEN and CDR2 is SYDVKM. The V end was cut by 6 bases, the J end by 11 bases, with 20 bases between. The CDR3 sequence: CASSPPLGTRKYF. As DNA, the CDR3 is TGTGCCAGCAGCCCACCCCTTGGGACAAGGAAGTACTTC.

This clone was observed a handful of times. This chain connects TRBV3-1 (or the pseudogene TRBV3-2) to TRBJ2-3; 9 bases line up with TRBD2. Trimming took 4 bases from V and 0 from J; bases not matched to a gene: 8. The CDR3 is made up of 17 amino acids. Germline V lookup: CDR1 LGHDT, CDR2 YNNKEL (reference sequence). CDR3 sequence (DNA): TGTGCCAGCAGCCTAGGACTAGCGACCTCTAGCACAGATACGCAGTATTTT. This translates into CASSLGLATSSTDTQYF.

CDR3 sequence reads: CASSSMLPGLANEKLFF. Here the CDR3 DNA reads TGTGCCAGCAGTTCTATGCTCCCGGGGCTGGCTAATGAAAAACTGTTTTTT. This chain links TRBV27 with TRBJ1-4; D possibly corresponds to TRBD1 (5 bases). Trimming cost V 4 bases and J 3 bases, with 18 bases left between them. Germline assignment: CDR1 MNHEY and CDR2 SMNVEV (reference sequence). CDR3 length equals 17 residues.

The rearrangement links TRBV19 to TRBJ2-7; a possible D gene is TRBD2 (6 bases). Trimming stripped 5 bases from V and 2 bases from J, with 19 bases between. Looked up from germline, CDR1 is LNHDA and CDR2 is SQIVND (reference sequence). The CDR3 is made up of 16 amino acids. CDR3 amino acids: CASSGGPGRTPYEQYF. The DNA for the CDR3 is TGTGCCAGTAGTGGGGGACCAGGGAGGACGCCCTACGAGCAGTACTTC.

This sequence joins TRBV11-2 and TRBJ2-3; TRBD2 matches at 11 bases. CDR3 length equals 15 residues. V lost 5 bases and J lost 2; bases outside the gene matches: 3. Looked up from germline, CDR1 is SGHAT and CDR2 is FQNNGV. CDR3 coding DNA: TGTGCCAGCAGCCCTAGCGGGGGGATCACAGATACGCAGTATTTT. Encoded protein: CASSPSGGITDTQYF. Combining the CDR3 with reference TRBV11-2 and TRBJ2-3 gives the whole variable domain EAGVAQSPRYKIIEKRQSVAFWCNPISGHATLYWYQQILGQGPKLLIQFQNNGVVDDSQLPKDRFSAERLKGVDSTLKIQPAKLEDSAVYLCASSPSGGITDTQYFGPGTRLTVL.

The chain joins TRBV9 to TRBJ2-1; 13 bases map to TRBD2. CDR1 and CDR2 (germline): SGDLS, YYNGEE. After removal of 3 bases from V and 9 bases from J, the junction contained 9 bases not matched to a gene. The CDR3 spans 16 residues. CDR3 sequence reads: CASSGTSGRARAEQFF. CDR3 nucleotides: TGTGCCAGCAGCGGAACTAGCGGGAGGGCCCGGGCTGAGCAGTTCTTC.